This T cell receptor (beta chain) was captured in a study of blood T cell repertoires in COVID-19 (dated by TCRdb to 2018 to 2020). Regarding the complete study: Samples covering the acute and convalescent phases of COVID-19 were provided by collaborators in the United States, Italy and Spain. The prospective study material was composed of cDNA or gDNA derived from T cells, B-cell-depleted T cells, or PBMCs. The dataset comprised deeply sampled blood TCRbeta repertoires from subjects exposed to, actively infected with, or recovered from COVID-19. A freely available public database, intended as a resource for researchers studying the immune response to SARS-CoV-2, is where the repertoires were released. Samples came from the ongoing ImmuneRACE study (first 160 participants) plus 1,254 subjects from 6 global collaborators. The sample metadata nearly always contained a de-identified subject ID, COVID-19 status, age in years and sex. Where available, HLA class I and class II types were obtained from metadata supplied by the sample provider rather than from assay-based typing.

One collaborating source in Seattle enrolled patients while the patients were actively infected and followed the patients over time throughout the course of disease. Collaborating institutions collected whole blood in K2EDTA tubes following their own protocols. Collaborator samples were shipped for TCRbeta analysis as frozen whole blood, isolated PBMCs, or DNA extracted from either sample type. The sample holds one count of this clone. Its binding antigen is unknown. No clone much larger than this one lies a single base away; base qualities are absent. V trim: 5 bases; J trim: 2 bases; unmatched bases: 5. Counted from cysteine to phenylalanine, this CDR3 has 16 amino acids. This entry keeps only the CDR3 DNA: 48 bases, framed from base 1. The germline V gene provides CDR1 MDHEN and CDR2 SYDVKM. What the research found in general, with its limitations: How much clinical and demographic metadata was included differed by source and by participant, and the metadata was provided uncurated.

TCRbeta CDR3 regions were amplified from genomic DNA by means of the immunoSEQ Assay, a bias-controlled multiplex PCR. The published analysis was carried out like this. Within the assay, amplification of reference gene primers was used to estimate how many nucleated cells each sample contained. Sequence reads were collapsed and filtered to measure the absolute abundance of every unique TCRbeta CDR3 rearrangement. Productive Simpson clonality was computed per sample as the square root of Simpson's diversity index over productive rearrangements. Entries here come from immuneACCESS through TCRdb and include only in-frame sequences with V and J called. Some clones fail to appear in such tables; in the studies checked, an unresolved V gene covers under half of the shortfall, and the cause of the remainder is unknown. V and J calls plus clone size are reproduced from that table; the DNA served to infer D and trimming. The sample table holds tens of thousands of clones, of which approximately 85% were seen once. The biggest ten clones account for around a third of the sample.

The sequenced sample was peripheral blood. The sequence was collected from a woman older than 75 with COVID-19, enrolled during active disease. The chain was built from TRBV28 and TRBJ1-5; 11 junctional bases match TRBD1. The CDR3 protein is CASSRTGGGGNQPQHF. The DNA sequence reads TGTGCCAGCAGTCGGACAGGGGGCGGTGGCAATCAGCCCCAGCATTTT.